Below, 4 T cell receptor beta chains from the same sample are listed, as sequenced in a study of human T cells and chemical hapten exposure. From the RACE reads, TCRdb called clonotypes with MiXCR, one entry per CDR3 protein. Of roughly 380,000 distinct CDR3 sequences listed, over 6% are singletons. Time point here: patch test 2, 6 weeks after DPC sensitization. Documented treatment: therapeutic diphenylcyclopropenone sensitization with weekly scalp DPC. This specimen was whole blood, taken in connection with sensitization to the hapten diphenylcyclopropenone (DPC). The receptors here all came from a woman aged 18-29 years with alopecia areata. Some clones in this sample may be carry-over from other donors' samples.

The J gene is TRBJ2-5, the V gene TRBV21-1; no DNA check was done on the table's D call, TRBD1. TRBV21-1 is a known pseudogene. The length of the CDR3 is 17 residues. The CDR3 region is CASSPRSPGRPGETQYF. The DNA for the CDR3 is TGTGCCAGCAGCCCTCGTTCGCCCGGCAGGCCCGGGGAGACCCAGTACTTC.

At least ten counts were recorded for this clonotype. V is TRBV18 and J is TRBJ1-3; TRBD1 might be the D (6 bases). There are 17 residues in the CDR3. Trimming stripped 4 bases from V and 4 bases from J, with 20 bases between. Germline lookup yields CDR1 KGHSH and CDR2 LQKENI. This CDR3 is CASSRNQGKGSGNTIYF. The CDR3 DNA follows: TGTGCCAGCTCACGGAACCAGGGGAAAGGTTCCGGAAACACCATATATTTT. Drawing the rest from reference TRBV18 and TRBJ1-3, the complete variable domain is NAGVMQNPRHLVRRRGQEARLRCSPMKGHSHVYWYRQLPEEGLKFMVYLQKENIIDESGMPKERFSAEFPKEGPSILRIQQVVRGDSAAYFCASSRNQGKGSGNTIYFGEGSWLTVV.

This clonotype was counted between two and nine times. The chain is built from TRBV7-2 and TRBJ2-5; D remains ambiguous. There are 14 residues in the CDR3. Germline V gives CDR1 SGHTA, CDR2 FQGNSA. Deletions cut 0 bases from V and 9 bases from J, with 14 bases between. Here the CDR3 reads CASSLAVDMGAQYF. As DNA, the CDR3 is TGTGCCAGCAGCTTAGCCGTAGACATGGGCGCCCAGTACTTC.

The rearrangement uses TRBV20-1 and TRBJ1-3; weak D call: TRBD1 (5 bases). Germline V CDR1 and CDR2: DFQATT, SNEGSKA (reference sequence). This CDR3 region has 12 residues. The CDR3 sequence is CGGYRAGNTIYF. The CDR3, as DNA: TGCGGGGGGTATAGGGCTGGAAACACCATATATTTT.